This TCR beta chain comes out of a study of PD-1 blockade in classical Hodgkin lymphoma. Regarding the study as a whole: Complete responders entered with baseline diversity on par with newly diagnosed patients, the results showed. Exclusion applied to patients who initiated nivolumab less than 1 year following ASCT. The drivers behind the repertoire differences, possibly disease activity or prior therapy, remain undefined. Lower baseline TCR diversity was reported for newly diagnosed patients than for healthy donors.

Clones were read by immunoSEQ multiplex PCR, and TCRdb kept only the in-frame ones, dropping some. The sample lists 40,000 to 65,000 clones; approximately 81% were seen once. Each of the patients experienced relapse following autologous stem cell transplantation, and their brentuximab vedotin exposure differed. In regard to this clone: Its antigen is as yet unknown.

CDR1 is MNHEY, CDR2 SVGAGI, per germline. Trimming shortened V by 6 bases and J by 4 bases, and 17 bases separated the two germline ends. The CDR3 length is 15 residues. The source was peripheral blood mononuclear cells (PBMCs), collected at baseline. This rearrangement joins TRBV6-5 to TRBJ2-3; D perhaps matches TRBD1 (5 bases). The TCR was taken from a human donor with classical Hodgkin lymphoma. The CDR3 protein is CASSMTVRPSDTQYF. CDR3 nucleotides: TGTGCCAGCAGCATGACAGTCCGGCCCTCAGATACGCAGTATTTT.